The TCR beta chain under discussion was sequenced for a study of T cells in tuberculosis. CDR1 and CDR2 from the germline V gene are SGHRS and YFSETQ. V was cut by 4 bases and J by 4 bases, with 11 bases left in between. The CDR3 spans 13 residues. The method was immunoSEQ multiplex PCR; TCRdb's version includes in-frame clones alone and lacks a portion of them. The repertoire holds 55,000 to 65,000 clones, 65% to 90% seen once, with around 13% in the top ten. Cells were sorted from thawed PBMC rested overnight and stained with GMM-loaded CD1B tetramer, viability dye and anti-CD3. The CD1B tetramers carried C32 glucose monomycolate purified from Rhodococcus equi.

This receptor was obtained from an adult woman with latent tuberculosis. The material sequenced was CD1b-GMM tetramer-negative cells sorted from PBMCs. The J gene is TRBJ2-5, the V gene TRBV5-1, with D perhaps TRBD2 (5 bases). In DNA, the CDR3 is TGCGCCAGCAGCGTCGGGAACCGAGAGACCCAGTACTTC. Protein sequence: CASSVGNRETQYF.